These 6 T cell receptor beta chains originate from one sample sequenced in a study of T cell clonality in common variable immunodeficiency. TCRdb's copy holds only in-frame clones and misses some; the assay was immunoSEQ multiplex PCR. Sampling found 30,000 to 40,000 clones, none seen once. Sequencing was done on a sample of peripheral blood mononuclear cells. Receptor source: a person aged 18 to 70 in good health.

This clone was recorded many times. The read falls 3 residues short of the CDR3 end, and the missing part is taken from the germline J gene. This rearrangement joins TRBV2 to TRBJ2-2; maybe TRBD1 (7 bases). Per germline, CDR1 SNHLY and CDR2 FYNNEI. Trimming took 8 bases from V and 4 from J, leaving 14 bases between them. This CDR3 is built from 14 residues. The sequenced CDR3 bases are TGTGCCAGCGGGGGGACAGTAGCCACCGGGGAG. Translating it yields CASGGTVATGE. In full, the CDR3 reads CASGGTVATGELFF.

In its sample, this clone was seen many times. The sequenced fragment ends 3 residues before the CDR3 boundary, so the rest is inferred from the germline J gene. V is TRBV7-9 and J is TRBJ2-1, with 13 bases aligning to TRBD2. The CDR3 loop spans 15 amino acids. Trimming took 5 bases from V and 7 from J; bases not matched to a gene: 5. Germline V CDR1 and CDR2: SEHNR, FQNEAQ (reference sequence). CDR3: CASSRTSGSGNEQFF. The covered CDR3 bases are TGTGCCAGCAGCCGGACTAGCGGGAGTGGTAATGAG.

This clone was seen many times. The CDR3 goes on 3 residues after the read ends, and that part is filled in from the germline J gene. The genes are TRBV12-3 or TRBV12-4 and TRBJ1-2; D perhaps matches TRBD1 (5 bases). The CDR3 has 15 amino acids. The part of the CDR3 DNA that was read is TGTGCCAGCAGCAAAACCACAACAGGCTTCAGGGGC. Translation: CASSKTTTGFRG. The entire CDR3 is CASSKTTTGFRGYTF.

Relative to its sample, this clone is medium-sized. The sequence runs out 3 residues before the end of the CDR3; the remainder is reconstructed from the germline J gene. The chain links TRBV9 to TRBJ1-1, with D maybe TRBD1 (6 bases). V lost 1 base and J 1 base, leaving 11 bases between the germline ends. The CDR3 totals 15 residues. Germline V CDR1 and CDR2: SGDLS, YYNGEE. The CDR3 region is CASSVILGGNTEAFF. CDR3 DNA, as far as it was read: TGTGCCAGCAGCGTAATCCTAGGGGGGAACACTGAA.

There are many counts of this clone. The read halts 3 residues ahead of the CDR3 end, with the missing end drawn from the germline J gene. The genes are TRBV12-5 and TRBJ1-2; the D gene is possibly TRBD1 (5 bases). The CDR3 has 15 amino acids. Trimming shortened V by 0 bases and J by 0 bases, and 8 bases separated the two germline ends. From germline, CDR1 is LGHNT and CDR2 FRNRAP. The CDR3 loop is CASGLVLGPNYGYTF. CDR3 bases read: TGTGCTAGTGGTTTGGTATTGGGGCCTAACTATGGC.

Concerning this clone: The read comes to an end 3 residues before the CDR3 does, leaving the germline J gene to fill in the end. This chain joins TRBV7-8 and TRBJ1-2; D not resolved. The CDR3 contains 13 residues. Between the trimmed V and J ends, which lost 1 base and 3 bases, there was a span of 6 bases. Germline V CDR1 and CDR2: SGHVS, FQNEAQ. The CDR3 DNA, read in part, is TGTGCCAGCAGCTTAGACAGAGACTATGGC. This translates into CASSLDRDYG. The CDR3 as a whole reads CASSLDRDYGYTF. The whole variable domain, remainder taken from reference TRBV7-8 and TRBJ1-2, is GAGVSQSPRYKVAKRGQDVALRCDPISGHVSLFWYQQALGQGPEFLTYFQNEAQLDKSGLPSDRFFAERPEGSVSTLKIQRTQQEDSAVYLCASSLDRDYGYTFGSGTRLTVV.